The 11 T cell receptor beta chains below were found in one sample sequenced in a study of CD8 T cells in acute hepatitis C reinfection (dated by TCRdb to the early 2020s). Explained via the paper, the time point label denotes: naive CD8 control sorted from an acute-time-point sample. The receptor library was made with the immunoSEQ multiplex PCR assay. What TCRdb holds here is the immuneACCESS table cut down to in-frame rearrangements. Part of the clones is not present; checked against another copy, under half of the missing clones reflect an unresolved V gene, and the others are unexplained. The sample table contains 30,000 to 40,000 clones; only one count was recorded for 87% of them. The ten largest clonotypes hold 0.5% to 0.65% of the sample. Sequencing input: naive CD8+ T cells from PBMCs. This specimen's cell subset or site label, interpreted: sorted total naive CD45RO-negative CD8+ T cells. The source of these receptors is a man aged 25-45 years with chronic hepatitis C.

The chain combines TRBV5-4 with TRBJ1-2; D is unresolved. Germline CDR1 and CDR2: SGHNT and YYREEE (reference sequence). The ends were cut back, 0 bases at V and 10 bases at J, with 7 bases in the middle. CDR3 size: 11 residues. The CDR3 spells CASSLGRFYTF. CDR3 nucleotide sequence: TGTGCCAGCAGCTTGGGCCGATTCTACACCTTC. The variable domain in full, with the rest retrieved from reference TRBV5-4 and TRBJ1-2, is ETGVTQSPTHLIKTRGQQVTLRCSSQSGHNTVSWYQQALGQGPQFIFQYYREEENGRGNFPPRFSGLQFPNYSSELNVNALELDDSALYLCASSLGRFYTFGSGTRLTVV.

The chain recombines TRBV4-1 with TRBJ2-7; TRBD2 is a possible D gene (6 bases). V dropped 1 base and J dropped 1 base, with 8 bases sitting between them. Germline-derived CDR1 and CDR2 are MGHRA and YSYEKL. CDR3 size: 14 residues. Here the CDR3 DNA reads TGCGCCAGCAGCCAAGCAGGGAGGTCCTACGAGCAGTACTTC. Its protein is CASSQAGRSYEQYF.

The CDR3 protein is CASSQWGQGAGELFF. Written as DNA, the CDR3 is TGCGCCAGCAGCCAGTGGGGACAGGGGGCCGGGGAGCTGTTTTTT. The chain uses TRBV4-1 and TRBJ2-2; 11 bases agree with TRBD1. The CDR3 runs 15 residues. The V and J ends lost 3 bases and 6 bases, in that order; junction bases with no gene match: 3. Germline-derived CDR1 and CDR2 are MGHRA and YSYEKL.

This clone occurred a few times. The genes are TRBV19 and TRBJ1-1, with D possibly TRBD1 on 5 matching bases. CDR3 length: 12 residues. CDR1 is LNHDA and CDR2 is SQIVND in the germline V gene (reference sequence). Trimming left V 4 bases short and J 6 bases short, with 9 bases between. The CDR3 protein is CASSNGGPEAFF. The CDR3 coding sequence is TGTGCCAGTAGTAATGGGGGACCTGAAGCTTTCTTT.

This clone was seen a single time. This chain joins TRBV5-1 and TRBJ2-5, with 15 bases lining up with TRBD2. The V segment lost 4 bases and the J segment 4 bases; nucleotides outside the gene matches: 5. The germline gives CDR1 SGHRS, CDR2 YFSETQ. The CDR3 is 16 residues long. CDR3 sequence: CASSHGLAGGPETQYF. For the CDR3, the DNA is TGCGCCAGCAGCCATGGACTAGCGGGAGGGCCAGAGACCCAGTACTTC.

The chain carries TRBV4-3 and TRBJ2-3; D possibly corresponds to TRBD1 (6 bases). Between the trimmed V and J ends, which lost 0 bases and 9 bases, there was a span of 28 bases. The germline gives CDR1 LGHNA, CDR2 YSLEER. The CDR3 runs to 19 residues. CDR3 in DNA: TGCGCCAGCAGCCAAGAGTGGGATCCGCTGGGGACACTAACCCACACGCAGTATTTT. Residues: CASSQEWDPLGTLTHTQYF.

The rearrangement links TRBV7-2 to TRBJ2-1; D uncertain. Germline CDR1 is SGHTA and CDR2 is FQGNSA. Trimming cost V 5 bases and J 0 bases, with 11 bases left between them. CDR3 length: 15 residues. CDR3 DNA: TGTGCCAGCAGCGACGCCCTGAGCTCCTACAATGAGCAGTTCTTC. It specifies CASSDALSSYNEQFF.

The rearrangement links TRBV5-8 to TRBJ1-1; D ambiguous. In germline, CDR1 is SGHTS, CDR2 YDEGEE. The CDR3 has 12 residues. The V end lost 3 bases, the J end lost 8 bases, and 11 bases lay between the germline ends. CDR3 bases: TGTGCCAGCAGCTGGGGTGGGAGGGAAGCTTTCTTT. Residues: CASSWGGREAFF. The complete variable domain, with remaining parts taken from reference TRBV5-8 and TRBJ1-1, reads EAGVTQSPTHLIKTRGQQATLRCSPISGHTSVYWYQQALGLGLQFLLWYDEGEERNRGNFPPRFSGRQFPNYSSELNVNALELEDSALYLCASSWGGREAFFGQGTRLTVV.

For the CDR3, the DNA is TGCGCCAGCAGCCAAGAGATAATGACAGGTCTTAATTCACCCCTCCACTTT. This sequence encodes CASSQEIMTGLNSPLHF. The gene calls are TRBV4-1 and TRBJ1-6, with D perhaps TRBD1 (6 bases). Per germline, CDR1 MGHRA and CDR2 YSYEKL. The germline V and J ends were trimmed by 0 bases and 6 bases, with 15 bases remaining between them. This CDR3 is 17 amino acids long.

The chain combines TRBV13 with TRBJ2-1; 9 bases line up with TRBD2. In germline, CDR1 is PRHDT, CDR2 FYEKMQ (reference sequence). The J segment lost 3 bases and the V segment lost 5 bases, leaving 5 bases of the junction unmatched. This CDR3 has 15 residues. The CDR3 nucleotides are TGTGCCAGCAGCCCTAGACTAGCGGACTACAATGAGCAGTTCTTC. It encodes CASSPRLADYNEQFF.

CDR3 region: CASSEWGARYEQYF. In DNA form, the CDR3 reads TGCGCCAGCAGTGAGTGGGGGGCCCGCTACGAGCAGTACTTC. The chain employs TRBV10-2 and TRBJ2-7; D is possibly TRBD1 or TRBD2 (6 bases each). CDR3 length: 14 amino acids. Trimming took 1 base from V and 3 from J, leaving 10 bases between them. Germline CDR1 WSHSY, CDR2 SAAADI.